The 30 T cell receptor beta chains below all came from one sample that was sequenced in a study of shared clonotypes between healthy human individuals. Profiled with immunoSEQ multiplex PCR; TCRdb holds only in-frame clones, not every one. This table has approximately 1.1 million clones, 78% appearing once. Sample: memory CD4+ T cells from PBMCs. Subset given: CD45RA-negative fraction. These receptors came from a man in his late teens or twenties in good health. Some clones in this sample may be carry-over from other donors' samples.

The count of this clone is one. A far bigger clonotype differs at one base, so this is likely a read error. The J gene is TRBJ2-2, the V gene TRBV5-4, with D maybe TRBD2 (6 bases). The germline V gene has CDR1 SGHNT and CDR2 YYREEE (reference sequence). The CDR3 covers 16 residues. The CDR3 DNA sequence: TGTGCCAGCACCTACGGAACCGGGCGGACCACCGGGGGGCTGTTTTTT. Its protein is CASTYGTGRTTGGLFF.

This clone was counted at least ten times. This chain uses TRBV19 with TRBJ1-2; TRBD1 matches 9 bases. Germline CDR1 and CDR2: LNHDA and SQIVND (reference sequence). V gave up 5 bases and J gave up 4 bases; unmatched junction bases: 8. The CDR3 contains 15 residues. The CDR3 reads CASSSLGTGTYGYTF. The CDR3 coding sequence is TGTGCCAGTAGTTCCCTCGGGACAGGGACCTATGGCTACACCTTC.

As for this clone: The sample holds other DNA sequences that translate to the same CDR3. V and J are TRBV5-1 and TRBJ2-2, with no clear D. V was pared by 4 bases and J by 0 bases, with 10 bases between. This CDR3 has 15 residues. The germline V gene has CDR1 SGHRS and CDR2 YFSETQ. The CDR3 here is CASSPQGPNTGELFF. In nucleotides, the CDR3 is TGCGCCAGCAGCCCCCAAGGGCCGAACACCGGGGAGCTGTTTTTT. Drawing the rest from reference TRBV5-1 and TRBJ2-2, the complete variable domain is KAGVTQTPRYLIKTRGQQVTLSCSPISGHRSVSWYQQTPGQGLQFLFEYFSETQRNKGNFPGRFSGRQFSNSRSEMNVSTLELGDSALYLCASSPQGPNTGELFFGEGSRLTVL.

The CDR3 sequence: CASSVRGQRDTQYF. The CDR3, as DNA: TGTGCCAGCAGTGTACGGGGGCAGCGAGATACGCAGTATTTT. This sequence joins TRBV6-1 and TRBJ2-3; D may be TRBD1 or TRBD2 (6 bases each). Deletions cut 4 bases from V and 5 bases from J, with 13 bases between. The CDR3 sequence is 14 residues long. Germline values: CDR1 MNHNS, CDR2 SASEGT.

The chain recombines TRBV4-1 with TRBJ2-5; 8 bases are shared with TRBD2. The CDR3 is 15 residues long. Germline V gene lookup returns CDR1 MGHRA and CDR2 YSYEKL. Losses at the gene ends were 3 bases for V and 5 bases for J; bases not matched to a gene: 8. CDR3 region: CASSQAGTRWETQYF. DNA for the CDR3: TGCGCCAGCAGCCAGGCCGGGACTAGGTGGGAGACCCAGTACTTC.

This chain uses TRBV5-6 with TRBJ2-2; 10 bases are shared with TRBD2. The CDR3 length is 16 residues. CDR1 and CDR2 (germline): SGHDT, YYEEEE. The V segment lost 2 bases and the J segment 4 bases; nucleotides outside the gene matches: 5. The CDR3 loop is CASSFGTSARTGELFF. CDR3 coding DNA: TGTGCCAGCAGCTTCGGGACTAGCGCACGCACCGGGGAGCTGTTTTTT.

The chain carries TRBV7-2 and TRBJ1-2, with D unclear. Germline CDR1 is SGHTA and CDR2 is FQGNSA. With 3 bases removed from V and 4 bases from J, the gap between germline ends came to 9 bases. The CDR3 totals 13 residues. The chain's CDR3 is CASSFGAAYGYTF. DNA for the CDR3: TGTGCCAGCAGCTTCGGCGCGGCCTATGGCTACACCTTC.

V gene TRBV5-8 combines with J gene TRBJ1-5; D may be TRBD1 (6 bases). Germline values: CDR1 SGHTS, CDR2 YDEGEE. V lost 6 bases and J lost 0, with 16 bases in between. The CDR3 totals 16 residues. CDR3 sequence: CASIEDSYYSNQPQHF. The CDR3 region has the DNA TGTGCCAGCATCGAGGACAGCTATTATAGCAATCAGCCCCAGCATTTT.

The V gene is TRBV6-5, the J gene TRBJ2-3; 9 bases agree with TRBD1. V lost 5 bases and J lost 9; bases outside the gene matches: 9. This CDR3 is built from 14 residues. Germline assignment: CDR1 MNHEY and CDR2 SVGAGI. This CDR3 is CASSRDRVSATQYF. Written as DNA, the CDR3 is TGTGCCAGCAGTCGGGACAGGGTATCTGCCACGCAGTATTTT.

The rearrangement uses TRBV4-1 and TRBJ2-7; 9 bases are a match to TRBD2. Looked up from germline, CDR1 is MGHRA and CDR2 is YSYEKL. The CDR3 runs to 18 residues. After removal of 0 bases from V and 0 bases from J, the junction contained 9 bases not matched to a gene. CDR3 sequence: CASSQDWRLAASSYEQYF. The CDR3 region has the DNA TGCGCCAGCAGCCAAGATTGGAGACTAGCGGCCAGCTCCTACGAGCAGTACTTC.

The V gene is TRBV10-2, the J gene TRBJ2-7; TRBD2 agrees at 10 bases. J lost 2 bases, V lost 5 bases, and 6 bases had no gene match. Germline V gene data show CDR1 as WSHSY and CDR2 as SAAADI. The CDR3 is 15 residues long. CDR3 sequence: CASSSGAGGTYEQYF. The CDR3 DNA reads as TGCGCCAGCAGTTCCGGAGCGGGAGGGACCTACGAGCAGTACTTC.

This clone appeared a few times. V gene TRBV9 combines with J gene TRBJ1-4, with D perhaps matching TRBD1 (5 bases). V lost 3 bases and J lost 7, with 13 bases in between. This CDR3 is 14 amino acids long. Germline V CDR1 and CDR2: SGDLS, YYNGEE. The CDR3 DNA follows: TGTGCCAGCAGCGAGAGGGCCAGGGTTGAAAAACTGTTTTTT. Encoded protein: CASSERARVEKLFF.

The chain employs TRBV28 and TRBJ1-5, with D tentatively TRBD1 (6 bases). V lost 4 bases to trimming and J lost 2 bases, with 15 bases between them. This CDR3 spans 16 amino acids. Germline V gene lookup returns CDR1 MDHEN and CDR2 SYDVKM. The CDR3 DNA sequence: TGTGCCAGCAGTTCCGATCAGGGGTTGGGCAATCAGCCCCAGCATTTT. It codes for CASSSDQGLGNQPQHF.

The rearrangement links TRBV28 to TRBJ1-5, with D possibly being TRBD1 (6 bases). Trimming shortened V by 5 bases and J by 2 bases, and 10 bases separated the two germline ends. The CDR3 spans 14 residues. Germline V gives CDR1 MDHEN, CDR2 SYDVKM. CDR3: CASSQGYGNQPQHF. The CDR3 DNA is TGTGCCAGCAGTCAGGGGTACGGCAATCAGCCCCAGCATTTT.

The chain couples TRBV5-1 to TRBJ1-1; TRBD1 agrees at 9 bases. CDR1 SGHRS and CDR2 YFSETQ come from the germline V gene. V was clipped by 3 bases and J by 6 bases; unmatched bases: 6. The CDR3 has 14 residues. The DNA of the CDR3 is TGCGCCAGCAGCTCGACAGGGGGTGGACCTGAAGCTTTCTTT. This codes for CASSSTGGGPEAFF. Supplemented by reference TRBV5-1 and TRBJ1-1, the full variable domain reads KAGVTQTPRYLIKTRGQQVTLSCSPISGHRSVSWYQQTPGQGLQFLFEYFSETQRNKGNFPGRFSGRQFSNSRSEMNVSTLELGDSALYLCASSSTGGGPEAFFGQGTRLTVV.

The chain recombines TRBV30 with TRBJ2-5; no definite D call. CDR1 GTSNPN and CDR2 SVGIG come from the germline V gene (reference sequence). V shed 1 base and J shed 2 bases, with 14 bases lying between them. The CDR3 runs 15 residues. This CDR3 reads CAWSATPGLQETQYF. The CDR3 DNA reads as TGTGCCTGGAGTGCCACACCCGGGCTACAAGAGACCCAGTACTTC.

The V and J genes are TRBV7-2 and TRBJ2-1, with a possible D match to TRBD2 (5 bases). V was pared by 3 bases and J by 3 bases, with 18 bases between. This CDR3 region has 17 residues. Germline CDR1 SGHTA, CDR2 FQGNSA. The CDR3 sequence is CASSFPSDGNHYNEQFF. In DNA form, the CDR3 reads TGTGCCAGCAGCTTCCCCAGTGACGGGAATCACTACAATGAGCAGTTCTTC.

The rearrangement uses TRBV5-6 and TRBJ1-5, with a weak D call TRBD1 (5 bases). Deletions cut 4 bases from V and 7 bases from J, with 12 bases between. This CDR3 region has 13 residues. Germline V gene lookup returns CDR1 SGHDT and CDR2 YYEEEE. As DNA, the CDR3 is TGTGCCAGCAGCCGATGGCAGGGACAGCCCCAGCATTTT. Its translation: CASSRWQGQPQHF.

The rearrangement links TRBV18 to TRBJ1-1; D is unclear. Trimming took off 3 bases at V and 1 base at J, with 9 bases between the two ends. This CDR3 is built from 14 residues. Germline V gene data show CDR1 as KGHSH and CDR2 as LQKENI. CDR3 nucleotides: TGTGCCAGCTCACCTAGGCCAGAGAACACTGAAGCTTTCTTT. Protein sequence: CASSPRPENTEAFF. Full variable domain (outside the CDR3, taken from reference TRBV18 and TRBJ1-1): NAGVMQNPRHLVRRRGQEARLRCSPMKGHSHVYWYRQLPEEGLKFMVYLQKENIIDESGMPKERFSAEFPKEGPSILRIQQVVRGDSAAYFCASSPRPENTEAFFGQGTRLTVV.

The CDR3 DNA reads TGTGCCCTGGACAGGGGATTTGGCTACACCTTC. This gives the protein CALDRGFGYTF. The chain couples TRBV30 to TRBJ1-2, with TRBD1 identical over 9 bases. The germline gives CDR1 GTSNPN, CDR2 SVGIG (reference sequence). Trimming removed 8 bases from V and 7 bases from J; junction bases left unmatched: 5. The CDR3 has 11 residues.

Notes on this clone: Distinct nucleotide sequences in the sample also encode this CDR3. The chain employs TRBV29-1 and TRBJ1-1; 8 bases agree with TRBD1. CDR1 and CDR2 (germline): SQVTM, ANQGSEA. V lost 7 bases and J lost 0; bases outside the gene matches: 4. This CDR3 comprises 13 residues. The CDR3 nucleotides are TGCAGCGCAGGACAGGGAATGAACACTGAAGCTTTCTTT. Protein sequence: CSAGQGMNTEAFF.

This clone was seen only once. The chain combines TRBV28 with TRBJ1-5, with D uncertain. CDR1 is MDHEN, CDR2 SYDVKM, per germline. V was shortened by 10 bases and J by 0 bases, with 16 bases between the two germline ends. The CDR3 extends over 15 amino acids. In DNA, the CDR3 is TGTGCCACCCGAGAGGCATCAGGTAGCAATCAGCCCCAGCATTTT. Protein sequence: CATREASGSNQPQHF. The entire variable domain, with the rest obtained from reference TRBV28 and TRBJ1-5, is as follows: DVKVTQSSRYLVKRTGEKVFLECVQDMDHENMFWYRQDPGLGLRLIYFSYDVKMKEKGDIPEGYSVSREKKERFSLILESASTNQTSMYLCATREASGSNQPQHFGDGTRLSIL.

The table lists this clone with a few counts. This chain connects TRBV5-5 to TRBJ2-3; TRBD2 agrees at 8 bases. The V gene end was trimmed by 3 bases and the J gene end by 2 bases; junction bases not matched to a gene: 8. This CDR3 comprises 16 residues. Per the germline V gene, CDR1 is SGHKS and CDR2 is YYEKEE (reference sequence). The CDR3 region is CASSWTSSSTTDTQYF. CDR3 in DNA: TGTGCCAGCAGCTGGACTAGCAGCTCTACCACAGATACGCAGTATTTT.

The chain uses TRBV5-6 and TRBJ1-3; D call uncertain. Trimming removed 4 bases from V and 2 bases from J, with 7 bases in between. CDR3 length: 13 amino acids. The V gene's germline CDR1 is SGHDT and CDR2 YYEEEE. The chain's CDR3 is CASSLKPGNTIYF. The CDR3 DNA sequence: TGTGCCAGCAGCCTAAAACCTGGAAACACCATATATTTT.

This clone is a singleton in its sample. J is TRBJ2-1 and V is TRBV7-3; TRBD2 might be the D (5 bases). The V end was cut by 5 bases, the J end by 12 bases, with 20 bases between. The length of the CDR3 is 14 residues. Germline V gene lookup returns CDR1 SGHTA and CDR2 FQGTGA. The CDR3 sequence is CASSPGLGSAWQFF. The DNA of the CDR3 is TGTGCCAGCAGCCCGGGGTTGGGTAGCGCATGGCAGTTCTTC. The full variable domain, its missing parts supplied by reference TRBV7-3 and TRBJ2-1, is GAGVSQTPSNKVTEKGKYVELRCDPISGHTALYWYRQSLGQGPEFLIYFQGTGAADDSGLPNDRFFAVRPEGSVSTLKIQRTERGDSAVYLCASSPGLGSAWQFFGPGTRLTVL.

The rearrangement uses TRBV6-1 and TRBJ2-5, with D unclear. This CDR3 contains 13 residues. V lost 3 bases, J lost 0 bases, and 5 bases lay in between. Germline CDR1 reads MNHNS; CDR2 reads SASEGT. The CDR3 here is CASSDRNQETQYF. CDR3 in DNA: TGTGCCAGCAGTGACAGAAACCAAGAGACCCAGTACTTC.

Of note for this clone: This CDR3 is also generated by other DNA sequences in the sample. This sequence joins TRBV5-1 and TRBJ2-5; D possibly corresponds to TRBD2 (5 bases). Between the trimmed V and J ends, which lost 0 bases and 2 bases, there was a span of 8 bases. The CDR3 has 14 residues. Per germline, CDR1 SGHRS and CDR2 YFSETQ. For the CDR3, the DNA is TGCGCCAGCAGCTTGGGCGGGCTACAAGAGACCCAGTACTTC. It codes for CASSLGGLQETQYF.

The rearrangement links TRBV19 to TRBJ2-7; D might be TRBD2 (5 bases). CDR1 LNHDA and CDR2 SQIVND come from the germline V gene (reference sequence). V was clipped by 0 bases and J by 2 bases, with 11 bases between them. The CDR3 consists of 15 residues. The CDR3 coding sequence is TGTGCCAGTAGTATAGAGAGAGGGCGGGCCTACGAGCAGTACTTC. Protein product: CASSIERGRAYEQYF.

This sequence joins TRBV14 and TRBJ2-5; 7 bases agree with TRBD1. The CDR3 loop spans 13 amino acids. J gave up 5 bases and V 5 bases, and 5 bases lay outside the gene matches. Germline CDR1 is SGHDN and CDR2 is FVKESK. The CDR3 here is CASSSTGWETQYF. Here the CDR3 DNA reads TGTGCCAGCAGCTCGACAGGGTGGGAGACCCAGTACTTC.

This clone has ten or more counts. The chain joins TRBV7-8 to TRBJ2-3; D is possibly TRBD2 (5 bases). Germline CDR1 SGHVS, CDR2 FQNEAQ. The CDR3 has 16 residues. V was shortened by 2 bases and J by 0 bases, with 12 bases between the two germline ends. The CDR3 DNA reads as TGTGCCAGCAGCTTACTAGCCCGAGCTAGCACAGATACGCAGTATTTT. Translated: CASSLLARASTDTQYF.